These 27 T cell receptor beta chains were sequenced from one sample in a study of CD8 T cells in ankylosing spondylitis. General study results and limits: What appeared characteristic of ankylosing spondylitis blood was a TCR beta motif of under 10 highly homologous variants.

TCRdb called the 5' RACE reads again in MiXCR, with one record for every CDR3 protein. The sample contains under 850,000 distinct CDR3 sequences, about 20% of which appear only once. Antigens for these TCRs are unknown. Material for sequencing was blood, either unsorted or a sorted T cell fraction (not recorded which). These receptors came from a male donor with ankylosing spondylitis.

This clonotype came up once. The chain employs TRBV5-6 and TRBJ2-7; 10 positions match TRBD1. V trimming: 3 bases; J trimming: 2 bases; junction bases outside the gene matches: 5. Germline CDR1 SGHDT, CDR2 YYEEEE. The CDR3 is 15 amino acids. The CDR3 protein is CASSYGTGVPYEQYF. The CDR3 bases are TGTGCCAGCAGCTACGGGACAGGGGTCCCCTACGAGCAGTACTTC.

The chain carries TRBV27 and TRBJ1-5, with D tentatively TRBD1 (6 bases). The germline CDR1 and CDR2 sequences are MNHEY and SMNVEV (reference sequence). The V end was cut by 6 bases, the J end by 3 bases, with 21 bases between. The CDR3 has 17 amino acids. The CDR3 coding sequence is TGTGCCAGCAGCCGAGTTCCGGTGCAGGGGTACAATCAGCCCCAGCATTTT. Its protein product is CASSRVPVQGYNQPQHF.

The chain has TRBV27 and TRBJ2-1, with 7 nucleotides matching TRBD2. Unmatched junction bases numbered 9, after V lost 4 bases and J lost 0 bases. The CDR3 extends over 17 amino acids. Germline V gives CDR1 MNHEY, CDR2 SMNVEV (reference sequence). The CDR3 DNA is TGTGCCAGCAGTTCCATCCACAGCGGGGTCTCCTACAATGAGCAGTTCTTC. Its translation is CASSSIHSGVSYNEQFF.

The rearrangement joins TRBV12-3 or TRBV12-4 to TRBJ2-3; unclear D gene. V was clipped by 6 bases and J by 2 bases, with 15 bases between them. The CDR3 runs to 15 residues. The CDR3 protein is CASSPIEDPTDTQYF. CDR3 sequence (DNA): TGTGCCAGCAGCCCGATCGAGGACCCCACAGATACGCAGTATTTT.

The J gene is TRBJ1-1, the V gene TRBV20-1; the match to TRBD1 covers 10 bases. This CDR3 spans 14 amino acids. Germline CDR1 is DFQATT and CDR2 is SNEGSKA (reference sequence). J was trimmed by 7 bases and V by 6 bases; bases with no gene match: 11. DNA for the CDR3: TGCAGTGCCCCACCGGGACAGGGGTTCGGTGAAGCTTTCTTT. Translated: CSAPPGQGFGEAFF.

This clonotype was found a few times. The chain is built from TRBV20-1 and TRBJ1-6, with 10 bases identical to TRBD1. Per the germline V gene, CDR1 is DFQATT and CDR2 is SNEGSKA (reference sequence). The CDR3 loop spans 13 amino acids. V shed 6 bases, J shed 7 bases, and the junction held 3 bases outside the gene matches. The CDR3 region is CSATGQGNSPLHF. The CDR3 nucleotides read TGCAGTGCCACGGGACAGGGGAATTCACCCCTCCACTTT.

The chain recombines TRBV18 with TRBJ2-7; D remains unclear. The CDR3 has 15 residues. V lost 0 bases, J lost 1 base, and 10 bases lay in between. Germline V gives CDR1 KGHSH, CDR2 LQKENI. The CDR3 bases are TGTGCCAGCTCACCACCGACACGGACGTCCTACGAGCAGTACTTC. As protein: CASSPPTRTSYEQYF.

This clonotype was recorded many times. The chain uses TRBV10-3 and TRBJ2-7; D gene uncertain. The CDR3 has 12 amino acids. Per germline, CDR1 ENHRY and CDR2 SYGVKD. V gave up 6 bases and J gave up 3 bases, with 9 bases separating them. The CDR3 DNA sequence: TGTGCCATCAGCGGTGTTAGCTACGAGCAGTACTTC. This codes for CAISGVSYEQYF.

The chain couples TRBV7-2 to TRBJ1-2; the match to TRBD1 covers 9 bases. Germline V gene lookup returns CDR1 SGHTA and CDR2 FQGNSA. The CDR3 runs 14 residues. The junction had 6 bases not matched to a gene; V was cut back by 6 bases and J by 4 bases. The CDR3 is CASRLQGASYGYTF. For the CDR3, the DNA is TGTGCCAGCAGATTACAGGGGGCTTCCTATGGCTACACCTTC.

The chain links TRBV20-1 to TRBJ2-3; TRBD2 matches 9 bases. CDR3 size: 14 residues. The germline gives CDR1 DFQATT, CDR2 SNEGSKA (reference sequence). Trimming cost V 5 bases and J 0 bases; bases outside gene matches: 3. The CDR3 region is CSAPGTSSTDTQYF. The DNA of the CDR3 is TGCAGTGCTCCAGGGACTAGCAGCACAGATACGCAGTATTTT.

This chain joins TRBV7-2 and TRBJ2-2, with D tentatively TRBD1 or TRBD2 (5 bases each). This CDR3 comprises 14 residues. Trimming removed 3 bases at V and 6 bases at J, with 11 bases between. Germline CDR1 and CDR2: SGHTA and FQGNSA. The CDR3 DNA reads as TGTGCCAGCAGCTTCCCACTAGGGGCCGGGGAGCTGTTTTTT. Translated, it gives CASSFPLGAGELFF.

This clonotype occurred a few times. The CDR3 DNA follows: TGTGCCACCAGCAGAGACCCTGGTGAGGGAGATCAGCCCCAGCATTTT. This gives the protein CATSRDPGEGDQPQHF. The gene calls are TRBV15 and TRBJ1-5; D remains unclear. The V gene's germline CDR1 is LNHNV and CDR2 YYDKDF (reference sequence). This CDR3 has 16 residues. With 0 bases removed from V and 5 bases from J, the gap between germline ends came to 14 bases.

This clonotype was found a few times. The chain employs TRBV20-1 and TRBJ2-3; 9 bases line up with TRBD1. CDR1 is DFQATT, CDR2 SNEGSKA, per germline (reference sequence). This CDR3 comprises 15 residues. The junction had 9 bases not matched to a gene; V was cut back by 4 bases and J by 4 bases. The CDR3 nucleotides are TGCAGTGCTAACTGGGACAGGGAATACCCAGATACGCAGTATTTT. It encodes CSANWDREYPDTQYF.

The genes are TRBV30 and TRBJ2-7; D is unclear. The CDR3 is made up of 12 amino acids. The germline gives CDR1 GTSNPN, CDR2 SVGIG (reference sequence). The ends were cut back, 4 bases at V and 1 base at J, with 8 bases in the middle. CDR3 bases: TGTGCCTGGACAAAGATTTCCTACGAGCAGTACTTC. Its protein is CAWTKISYEQYF.

This clonotype showed up just a few times. CDR3 sequence: CSARGRERGEQFF. CDR3 sequence (DNA): TGCAGTGCTAGGGGCCGGGAGAGGGGTGAGCAGTTCTTC. V and J are TRBV20-1 and TRBJ2-1; D is perhaps TRBD2 (6 bases). The length of the CDR3 is 13 residues. Trimming pared 3 bases from V and 9 bases from J, leaving 15 bases between. In germline, CDR1 is DFQATT, CDR2 SNEGSKA (reference sequence).

The CDR3 region is CASRTIISTVSDTQYF. CDR3 bases: TGTGCCAGCAGGACCATAATTTCGACAGTGTCAGATACGCAGTATTTT. This chain joins TRBV2 and TRBJ2-3; tentatively, D is TRBD1 (5 bases). Germline lookup yields CDR1 SNHLY and CDR2 FYNNEI. The CDR3 has 16 amino acids. Trimming left V 6 bases short and J 4 bases short, with 20 bases between.

CDR3 amino acids: CASSQELGGEQFF. In DNA, the CDR3 is TGTGCCAGCAGCCAAGAGTTGGGGGGGGAGCAGTTCTTC. This chain uses TRBV4-2 with TRBJ2-1, with 7 bases that match TRBD2. The CDR3 is made up of 13 amino acids. CDR1 is LGHNA and CDR2 is YNFKEQ in the germline V gene. The J segment lost 10 bases and the V segment lost 0 bases, leaving 3 bases of the junction unmatched.

This clonotype was observed a few times. The chain employs TRBV5-5 and TRBJ2-7; the match to TRBD2 covers 11 bases. J lost 0 bases, V lost 4 bases, and 6 bases had no gene match. The V gene's germline CDR1 is SGHKS and CDR2 YYEKEE (reference sequence). The CDR3 loop spans 16 amino acids. The chain's CDR3 is CASSGPGLADSYEQYF. The CDR3 bases are TGTGCCAGCAGCGGACCGGGACTAGCGGACTCCTACGAGCAGTACTTC. The variable domain in full, completed from reference TRBV5-5 and TRBJ2-7, reads DAGVTQSPTHLIKTRGQQVTLRCSPISGHKSVSWYQQVLGQGPQFIFQYYEKEERGRGNFPDRFSARQFPNYSSELNVNALLLGDSALYLCASSGPGLADSYEQYFGPGTRLTVT.

This clonotype has just a few counts. This chain connects TRBV6-6 to TRBJ2-7; TRBD1 agrees at 10 bases. Trimming cost V 6 bases and J 6 bases; bases outside gene matches: 5. Germline CDR1 is MNHNY and CDR2 is SVGAGI (reference sequence). The CDR3 is 13 residues long. CDR3 amino acids: CASRGTGDGEQYF. CDR3 bases: TGTGCCAGCAGGGGGACAGGGGACGGCGAGCAGTACTTC.

This clonotype has just a few counts. The gene calls are TRBV29-1 and TRBJ2-1; 9 positions match TRBD1. Germline CDR1 reads SQVTM; CDR2 reads ANQGSEA. This CDR3 has 13 amino acids. V shed 4 bases and J 6 bases; nucleotides not matched to a gene: 4. CDR3 sequence: CSVGTGAFNEQFF. The CDR3 bases are TGCAGCGTTGGGACAGGGGCCTTCAATGAGCAGTTCTTC.

The chain uses TRBV4-2 and TRBJ2-7; D remains ambiguous. Germline values: CDR1 LGHNA, CDR2 YNFKEQ. V dropped 6 bases and J dropped 5 bases, with 17 bases sitting between them. The CDR3 runs 14 residues. The CDR3 nucleotides read TGTGCCAGCAGGGAAATGGGAAATACGGACGAGCAGTACTTC. It codes for CASREMGNTDEQYF.

The chain links TRBV12-3 or TRBV12-4 to TRBJ2-5, with a possible D match to TRBD2 (5 bases). The CDR3 consists of 13 residues. The V end lost 7 bases, the J end lost 1 base, and 10 bases lay between the germline ends. CDR3 nucleotides: TGTGCCAGCAACAGCGGATCCCAAGAGACCCAGTACTTC. This gives the protein CASNSGSQETQYF.

This chain connects TRBV11-2 to TRBJ2-3; 10 bases match TRBD1. Germline loops: CDR1 SGHAT, CDR2 FQNNGV. The CDR3 sequence is 16 residues long. The V gene end was trimmed by 5 bases and the J gene end by 4 bases; junction bases not matched to a gene: 9. The CDR3 here is CASSPRTGGIPDTQYF. CDR3 sequence (DNA): TGTGCCAGCAGCCCCCGGACAGGGGGGATCCCAGATACGCAGTATTTT.

In its sample, this clonotype was seen a few times. The chain employs TRBV5-1 and TRBJ1-2, with 11 bases fitting TRBD1. CDR3 length: 16 residues. V was clipped by 0 bases and J by 6 bases; unmatched bases: 7. Germline V CDR1 and CDR2: SGHRS, YFSETQ. CDR3 coding DNA: TGCGCCAGCAGCTTGGCCGTCGGACAGGGGGCGGATGGCTACACCTTC. Residues: CASSLAVGQGADGYTF.

The chain employs TRBV3-1 and TRBJ2-7; D is unresolved. Germline assignment: CDR1 LGHDT and CDR2 YNNKEL (reference sequence). V lost 4 bases and J lost 5, with 15 bases in between. This CDR3 has 14 residues. CDR3 sequence: CASSPTLGLNEQYF. As DNA, the CDR3 is TGTGCCAGCAGCCCGACGCTTGGTTTAAACGAGCAGTACTTC.

The chain employs TRBV11-1 and TRBJ1-6; a weak D match, TRBD1 (5 bases). Germline V gene lookup returns CDR1 SGHAT and CDR2 FQDESV (reference sequence). The CDR3 extends over 18 amino acids. V was cut by 3 bases and J by 10 bases, with 25 bases left in between. CDR3 protein: CASSFISGGFGRASPLHF. The DNA of the CDR3 is TGTGCCAGCAGCTTTATAAGCGGGGGTTTTGGGAGAGCCTCACCCCTCCACTTT. The full variable domain, completed using reference TRBV11-1 and TRBJ1-6, is EAEVAQSPRYKITEKSQAVAFWCDPISGHATLYWYRQILGQGPELLVQFQDESVVDDSQLPKDRFSAERLKGVDSTLKIQPAELGDSAMYLCASSFISGGFGRASPLHFGNGTRLTVT.

The V call is TRBV6-1, the J call TRBJ2-5; 8 nucleotides match TRBD1. CDR3 length equals 14 residues. The V and J ends lost 7 bases and 4 bases, in that order; junction bases with no gene match: 8. CDR1 is MNHNS, CDR2 SASEGT, per germline. The CDR3 region is CASTSPGTGETQYF. CDR3 coding DNA: TGTGCCAGCACCTCCCCCGGGACAGGAGAGACCCAGTACTTC.